Shown below are 5 T cell receptor beta chains from a single sample sequenced in a study of identical twins. One entry per CDR3 protein, called by TCRdb with MiXCR from the 5' RACE reads. The table includes about 1.7 million distinct CDR3 sequences, about 30% detected once. Sequenced: cord blood. These receptors originate from a newborn girl in good health.

This clonotype was observed a handful of times. This rearrangement joins TRBV6-6 to TRBJ2-7, with 7 bases identical to TRBD1. The CDR3 loop spans 14 amino acids. Germline lookup yields CDR1 MNHNY and CDR2 SVGAGI (reference sequence). The junction had 7 bases not matched to a gene; V was cut back by 6 bases and J by 2 bases. This CDR3 reads CASSPSTGAYEQYF. The CDR3 bases are TGTGCCAGCAGCCCCTCCACAGGGGCCTACGAGCAGTACTTC.

This clonotype was observed a handful of times. V usage is TRBV13 and J usage is TRBJ2-3; a weak D match, TRBD1 (6 bases). The V end was cut by 4 bases, the J end by 14 bases, with 19 bases between. CDR1 is PRHDT, CDR2 FYEKMQ, per germline (reference sequence). This CDR3 has 13 amino acids. CDR3 protein: CASSWEPGQGLYF. The DNA of the CDR3 is TGTGCCAGCAGCTGGGAACCGGGACAAGGACTGTATTTT.

This chain connects TRBV2 to TRBJ2-7; maybe TRBD2 (6 bases). Germline loops: CDR1 SNHLY, CDR2 FYNNEI. The CDR3 has 14 amino acids. The V and J ends lost 7 bases and 2 bases respectively, with 15 bases between them. This CDR3 reads CASNRARGTYEQYF. Here the CDR3 DNA reads TGTGCCAGCAATCGGGCTCGGGGGACCTACGAGCAGTACTTC.

The V and J genes are TRBV3-1 and TRBJ2-3, with TRBD2 identical over 7 bases. The CDR3 sequence is 16 residues long. Per germline, CDR1 LGHDT and CDR2 YNNKEL (reference sequence). V trimming: 1 base; J trimming: 1 base; junction bases outside the gene matches: 5. The CDR3 protein is CASSQGLAIGTDTQYF. The CDR3 DNA sequence: TGTGCCAGCAGCCAAGGACTAGCAATAGGCACAGATACGCAGTATTTT.

The rearrangement joins TRBV7-8 to TRBJ2-1, with 12 bases fitting TRBD2. With the DNA end fitting TRBJ2-7 better, the J assignment may be wrong. The germline V gene encodes CDR1 SGHVS and CDR2 FQNEAQ. The CDR3 is 17 amino acids. Written as DNA, the CDR3 is TGTGCCAGCAGTCCATGGACTAGCGGGGATTTCTACAATGAGCAGTACTTC. It translates to CASSPWTSGDFYNEQYF.